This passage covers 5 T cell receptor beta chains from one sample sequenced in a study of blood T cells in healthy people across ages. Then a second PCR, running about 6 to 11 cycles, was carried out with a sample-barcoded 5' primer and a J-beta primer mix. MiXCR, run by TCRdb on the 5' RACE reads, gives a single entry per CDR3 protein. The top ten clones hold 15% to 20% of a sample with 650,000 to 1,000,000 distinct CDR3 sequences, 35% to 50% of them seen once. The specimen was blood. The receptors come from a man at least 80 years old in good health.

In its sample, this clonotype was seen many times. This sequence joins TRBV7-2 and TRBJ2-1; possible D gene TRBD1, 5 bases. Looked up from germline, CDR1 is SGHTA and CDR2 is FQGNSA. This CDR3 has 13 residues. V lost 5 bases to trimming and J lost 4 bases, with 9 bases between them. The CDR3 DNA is TGTGCCAGCAGCACCAGGGTTTACAATGAGCAGTTCTTC. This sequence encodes CASSTRVYNEQFF.

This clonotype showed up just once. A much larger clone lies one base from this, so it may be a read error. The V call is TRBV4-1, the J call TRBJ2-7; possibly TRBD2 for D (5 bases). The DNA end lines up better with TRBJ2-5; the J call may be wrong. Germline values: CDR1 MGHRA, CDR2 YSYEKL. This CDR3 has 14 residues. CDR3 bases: TGCGTCAGCAGCCAAAGCCATAGCGAGGAGACCCAGTACTTC. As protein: CVSSQSHSEETQYF.

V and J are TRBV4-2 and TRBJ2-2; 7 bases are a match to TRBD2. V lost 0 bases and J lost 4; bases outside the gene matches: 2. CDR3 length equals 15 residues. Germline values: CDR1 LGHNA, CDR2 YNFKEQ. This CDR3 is CASSQEPGGTGELFF. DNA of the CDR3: TGTGCCAGCAGCCAAGAACCGGGAGGCACCGGGGAGCTGTTTTTT.

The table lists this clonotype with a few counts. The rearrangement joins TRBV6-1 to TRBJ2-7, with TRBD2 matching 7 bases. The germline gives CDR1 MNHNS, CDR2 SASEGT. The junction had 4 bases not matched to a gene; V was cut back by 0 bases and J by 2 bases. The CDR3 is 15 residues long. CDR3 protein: CASSEAPSGAYEQYF. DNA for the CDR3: TGTGCCAGCAGTGAAGCACCTAGCGGTGCCTACGAGCAGTACTTC.

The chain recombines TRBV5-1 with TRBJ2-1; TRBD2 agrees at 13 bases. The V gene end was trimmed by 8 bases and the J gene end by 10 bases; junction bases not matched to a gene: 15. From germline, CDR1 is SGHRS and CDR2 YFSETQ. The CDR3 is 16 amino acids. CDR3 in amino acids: CASREGLAGYRQEQFF. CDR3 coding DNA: TGCGCCAGTAGGGAGGGACTAGCGGGATACCGTCAGGAGCAGTTCTTC. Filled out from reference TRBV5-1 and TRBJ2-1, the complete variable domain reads KAGVTQTPRYLIKTRGQQVTLSCSPISGHRSVSWYQQTPGQGLQFLFEYFSETQRNKGNFPGRFSGRQFSNSRSEMNVSTLELGDSALYLCASREGLAGYRQEQFFGPGTRLTVL.